What follows is one TCR beta chain and its context. No antigen is known for it. Both 60 Vbeta primers and 13 Jbeta primers went into the PCR. Only in-frame clones appear in the TCRdb table, and some are missing; sequencing was by immunoSEQ multiplex PCR. Of tens of thousands of clones listed, about four fifths are singletons. The source of the sample is a study of cytomegalovirus exposure and HLA in healthy donors. For the study at large: Early released data comprised around 79 million unique TCRs from HLA-typed donors.

Study results and caveats: There were some public TCRs occurring in many donors, but most TCR sequences were rare.

The specimen sequenced was PBMCs. The TCR originated in a man aged 50 or older in good health and CMV-seropositive.

CDR3 residues: CASSLLRTRYNEQFF. In DNA, the CDR3 is TGTGCCAGCAGCTTGCTTAGGACTAGATACAATGAGCAGTTCTTC. V usage is TRBV5-6 and J usage is TRBJ2-1, with 7 bases aligning to TRBD2. V lost 1 base to trimming and J lost 4 bases; unmatched junction nucleotides: 5. Germline V gene sequence: CDR1 SGHDT, CDR2 YYEEEE. CDR3 length: 15 amino acids.